This T cell receptor (beta chain) is drawn from a study of blood T cell repertoires in COVID-19 (dated by TCRdb to the early 2020s). Some background on the complete study: Samples covering the acute and convalescent phases of COVID-19 were provided by collaborators in the United States, Italy and Spain. The dataset comprised deeply sampled blood TCRbeta repertoires from subjects exposed to, actively infected with, or recovered from COVID-19. Where HLA class I and class II types were available, the types were taken from metadata supplied by the sample provider, not from assay-based typing. Samples came from the ongoing ImmuneRACE study (first 160 participants) plus 1,254 subjects from 6 global collaborators. The repertoires were made available in a free public database intended to serve as a resource for research on the immune response to SARS-CoV-2. The material from the prospective study consisted of cDNA or gDNA derived from T cells, B-cell-depleted T cells, or PBMCs. Sample metadata almost always included a de-identified subject ID, COVID-19 status, age in years and sex. Broad study findings and their caveats: How much clinical and demographic metadata was included differed by source and by participant, and the metadata was provided uncurated.

Participants in the prospective study were aged about 18 to 89 years, lived in over 20 United States geographic areas, and enrolled through a virtual design. To assign participants to cohorts, the prospective study relied on clinical history that participants themselves reported in a screening survey and a study questionnaire. For ImmuneRACE Cohort 3, a participant was defined as recovered based on two consecutive negative NP/OP PCR tests, clearance by a healthcare professional, or resolution of symptoms. Mobile phlebotomists in the prospective study collected whole blood, serum and a nasopharyngeal or oropharyngeal swab from every participant. Prospective study participants could optionally give additional blood draws and questionnaires over a roughly 2-month period. Before DNA extraction, blood samples from the prospective study were shipped at room temperature or frozen. Note on this clone: Which antigen it targets is not known. Qualities for individual bases were not recorded, and no much larger clone is one base off.

From cysteine to phenylalanine, the CDR3 is 18 amino acids long. Of all the DNA, just the CDR3 is kept, 54 bases in frame from base 1. Trimming removed 0 bases from V and 6 bases from J, leaving 21 bases between the germline ends. As encoded in the germline V gene (reference sequence), CDR1 is LNHNV while CDR2 is YYDKDF. The immunoSEQ Assay, a bias-controlled multiplex PCR, was used to amplify TCRbeta CDR3 regions from genomic DNA. In the source study's methods: Nucleated cell counts per sample were estimated from amplification of reference gene primers within the assay. Sequence reads were collapsed and filtered to measure the absolute abundance of every unique TCRbeta CDR3 rearrangement. For each sample, productive Simpson clonality was calculated as the square root of Simpson's diversity index over productive rearrangements. Held by TCRdb, this immuneACCESS table contains in-frame sequences only and omits some clones. Under half of the omission traces to an unresolved V gene where checked; the cause of the rest is unknown. The DNA gave D and trimming, while V, J and clone size come from that table. The sample table shows hundreds of thousands of clones, and 90% are seen once. The biggest ten clones account for 2.6% of the sample.

The sample consisted of PBMCs or T cells enriched from blood (not recorded which). In this chain, TRBV15 is recombined with TRBJ2-1, and the D gene may be TRBD2, 6 bases matching. This TCR came from a man aged 55 to 70 who had recovered from COVID-19. The CDR3 is CATSRDLGDPTGGNEQFF. Read as DNA, the sequence is TGTGCCACCAGCAGAGATTTGGGGGATCCCACCGGGGGCAATGAGCAGTTCTTC.